This is a list of T cell receptor beta chains from one sample in a study of beta chain features in type 1 diabetes. The assay was immunoSEQ multiplex PCR, and TCRdb's table has in-frame clones only and misses some. This table holds 250,000 to 400,000 clones, about 15% found once. The specimen was central memory CD4+ T cells from blood. All receptors come from a young man in good health. Each CDR3 is given with its conserved first and last residue. A D gene is named only where the DNA matches it firmly. Clone size appears in some rows only: once, few, many, or a class for an expanded clone.

cdr3_aa	cdr3_nt	v_call	d_call	clone_size	j_call
CASGSWGYEQYF	TGTGCCAGCGGAAGTTGGGGCTACGAGCAGTACTTC	TRBV9	NA	few	TRBJ2-7
CATSRDYRNTIYF	TGTGCCACCAGCAGAGATTATCGAAACACCATATATTTT	TRBV15	NA	few	TRBJ1-3
CASSPTSTGANVLTF	TGCGCCAGCAGCCCCACCTCCACTGGGGCCAACGTCCTGACTTTC	TRBV5-1	NA	few	TRBJ2-6
CASSQVTFSGGETQYF	TGTGCCAGCAGCCAAGTGACCTTCTCGGGGGGAGAGACCCAGTACTTC	TRBV14	TRBD2	few	TRBJ2-5
CASSLGILGVKDTQYF	TGCGCCAGCAGCTTAGGTATACTAGGGGTTAAAGATACGCAGTATTTT	TRBV5-1	NA	NA	TRBJ2-3
CAISGGLAGINEQFF	TGTGCCATCAGCGGGGGACTAGCGGGAATCAATGAGCAGTTCTTC	TRBV10-3	TRBD2	many	TRBJ2-1
CASSLGQGYQETQYF	TGTGCCAGCAGCTTAGGACAGGGGTACCAAGAGACCCAGTACTTC	TRBV7-7	TRBD1	NA	TRBJ2-5
CAARDRSRETQYF	TGTGCCGCCCGGGACAGGTCAAGGGAGACCCAGTACTTC	TRBV27	TRBD1	many	TRBJ2-5
CSAATGEHQPQHF	TGCAGCGCTGCCACAGGGGAGCATCAGCCCCAGCATTTT	TRBV29-1	TRBD1	few	TRBJ1-5
CASSPSGGARQPQHF	TGTGCCAGCTCACCGTCAGGGGGCGCGAGACAGCCCCAGCATTTT	TRBV18	TRBD1	NA	TRBJ1-5
CASSATGKGNTIYF	TGTGCCAGCAGCGCCACAGGGAAAGGAAACACCATATATTTT	TRBV11-2	NA	NA	TRBJ1-3
CASSPLAGNQPQHF	TGTGCCAGCTCACCACTGGCAGGCAATCAGCCCCAGCATTTT	TRBV18	NA	NA	TRBJ1-5
CSVAGFLGGYTF	TGCAGCGTTGCCGGGTTCTTAGGGGGCTACACCTTC	TRBV29-1	NA	NA	TRBJ1-2
CASRGQTGYGSLNEQFF	TGTGCCAGCAGGGGACAGACCGGGTATGGTAGTCTCAATGAGCAGTTCTTC	TRBV14	TRBD1	many	TRBJ2-1
CASSADVQPQHF	TGTGCCAGCAGCGCTGACGTCCAGCCCCAGCATTTT	TRBV7-2	NA	NA	TRBJ1-5
CASSELKGGDYGYTF	TGTGCCAGCAGTGAACTGAAAGGGGGGGACTATGGCTACACCTTC	TRBV25-1	NA	NA	TRBJ1-2
CASSQDLGRRRFF	TGTGCCAGCAGCCAAGATCTCGGGAGAAGACGGTTCTTC	TRBV14	NA	many	TRBJ2-1
CASSSEGETQYF	TGTGCCAGCAGCTCCGAGGGGGAGACCCAGTACTTC	TRBV7-2	NA	NA	TRBJ2-5
CASSPLVGYQETQYF	TGTGCCAGCTCACCACTCGTGGGGTACCAAGAGACCCAGTACTTC	TRBV18	NA	NA	TRBJ2-5
CASSRAGDGYF	TGTGCCAGCAGTCGAGCGGGGGACGGGTACTTC	TRBV2	TRBD2	few	TRBJ2-5
CASSGTNTEAFF	TGCGCCAGCAGTGGCACCAATACTGAAGCTTTCTTT	TRBV10-2	NA	NA	TRBJ1-1
CATGYRGSYNEQFF	TGTGCCACCGGATACAGGGGGTCCTACAATGAGCAGTTCTTC	TRBV15	TRBD1	NA	TRBJ2-1
CASSLGQGAVYEQYF	TGTGCCAGCAGCTTGGGACAGGGGGCAGTCTACGAGCAGTACTTC	TRBV5-8	TRBD1	NA	TRBJ2-7
CSAGEATGELFF	TGCAGCGCTGGGGAGGCCACCGGGGAGCTGTTTTTT	TRBV29-1	NA	few	TRBJ2-2
CASSYASGAPYGYTF	TGTGCCAGCAGTTACGCATCCGGGGCCCCATATGGCTACACCTTC	TRBV6-5	NA	NA	TRBJ1-2
CATTHPRTANTEAFF	TGTGCCACCACCCACCCCAGAACAGCGAACACTGAAGCTTTCTTT	TRBV10-3	NA	few	TRBJ1-1
CASSRTWNTEAFF	TGTGCCAGCTCACGGACGTGGAACACTGAAGCTTTCTTT	TRBV18	NA	NA	TRBJ1-1
CASSSSRGGDGEQFF	TGTGCCAGCAGCTCCAGCCGCGGAGGGGATGGTGAGCAGTTCTTC	TRBV11-2	NA	few	TRBJ2-1
CASSSEDGINEKLFF	TGTGCCAGCAGCTCCGAGGACGGAATTAATGAAAAACTGTTTTTT	TRBV7-9	NA	NA	TRBJ1-4
CASSRWTGRNTEAFF	TGTGCCAGCAGTCGTTGGACAGGGAGGAACACTGAAGCTTTCTTT	TRBV11-3	TRBD1	few	TRBJ1-1
CASSLAGGRDYGYTF	TGTGCCAGCAGCTTGGCCGGGGGGCGCGACTATGGCTACACCTTC	TRBV5-4	NA	few	TRBJ1-2
CASPPVGTGTLKEQYF	TGTGCCAGCCCACCAGTGGGGACAGGAACCTTGAAAGAGCAGTACTTC	TRBV18	TRBD1	NA	TRBJ2-7
CASSLGRGTDTQYF	TGTGCCAGCAGCTTAGGGAGGGGCACAGATACGCAGTATTTT	TRBV7-3	TRBD2	few	TRBJ2-3
CSVGGSQNGETQYF	TGCAGCGTTGGGGGCTCGCAAAACGGAGAGACCCAGTACTTC	TRBV29-1	NA	few	TRBJ2-5
CASSTGTGAYQPQHF	TGTGCCAGCAGTACCGGGACGGGCGCTTATCAGCCCCAGCATTTT	TRBV2	NA	many	TRBJ1-5
CASSPARGPGQETQYF	TGTGCCAGCAGCCCAGCCCGGGGCCCCGGTCAGGAGACCCAGTACTTC	TRBV13	NA	many	TRBJ2-5
CASSLGSETPAETQYF	TGTGCCAGCAGCTTAGGGTCGGAAACACCTGCAGAGACCCAGTACTTC	TRBV11-3	NA	once	TRBJ2-5
CASSPAPGEQFF	TGTGCCAGCAGTCCCGCTCCGGGTGAGCAGTTCTTC	TRBV7-2	NA	few	TRBJ2-1
CASSSSTTSGGSYNEQFF	TGTGCCAGCAGCTCATCAACAACTAGCGGGGGCTCATACAATGAGCAGTTCTTC	TRBV7-2	TRBD2	many	TRBJ2-1
CAWSVLVDTQYF	TGTGCCTGGAGTGTTTTGGTGGATACGCAGTATTTT	TRBV30	NA	NA	TRBJ2-3
CSVELLRANYGYTF	TGCAGCGTTGAGCTTCTTCGAGCTAACTATGGCTACACCTTC	TRBV29-1	NA	NA	TRBJ1-2
CASSSSSGWGGELFF	TGTGCCAGTAGTTCTTCCTCAGGGTGGGGCGGGGAGCTGTTTTTT	TRBV19	NA	many	TRBJ2-2
CASSVGRNSGNIQYF	TGTGCCAGCAGCGTAGGAAGGAACAGTGGGAACATTCAGTACTTC	TRBV9	NA	NA	TRBJ2-4
CASSPTGKGNQPQHF	TGCGCCAGCAGCCCGACAGGGAAGGGCAATCAGCCCCAGCATTTT	TRBV4-3	TRBD1	few	TRBJ1-5
CASTQGAGSVSEQFF	TGTGCCAGCACCCAAGGGGCAGGGTCTGTAAGTGAGCAGTTCTTC	TRBV6-5	NA	NA	TRBJ2-1
CASSVEGTGGSPLHF	TGTGCCAGCAGCGTAGAGGGGACAGGAGGATCACCCCTCCACTTT	TRBV9	TRBD1	NA	TRBJ1-6
CASSSGGLGANVLTF	TGTGCCAGCAGCTCGGGGGGCTTGGGGGCCAACGTCCTGACTTTC	TRBV9	NA	few	TRBJ2-6
CASSSSARETQYF	TGTGCCAGCAGTTCTTCAGCGCGAGAGACCCAGTACTTC	TRBV7-2	NA	few	TRBJ2-5
CASSPTSGANVLTF	TGTGCCAGCAGCCCTACCTCTGGGGCCAACGTCCTGACTTTC	TRBV7-2	NA	NA	TRBJ2-6
CASSGGRFYEQYF	TGTGCCAGCAGCGGTGGACGGTTCTACGAGCAGTACTTC	TRBV7-2	NA	NA	TRBJ2-7
CASSPFGANVLTF	TGTGCCAGCAGCCCCTTTGGGGCCAACGTCCTGACTTTC	TRBV7-2	NA	NA	TRBJ2-6
CASSLARGAFGYTF	TGTGCCAGCAGCTTAGCGAGAGGTGCTTTTGGCTACACCTTC	TRBV7-2	NA	many	TRBJ1-2
CASSLSGREDTQYF	TGTGCCAGCAGCTTATCAGGGCGGGAAGATACGCAGTATTTT	TRBV13	NA	few	TRBJ2-3
CASSGRDRDNEKLFF	TGTGCCAGCAGCGGACGTGACAGGGACAATGAAAAACTGTTTTTT	TRBV13	TRBD1	few	TRBJ1-4
CASSLGQGYAGELFF	TGTGCCAGCAGCTTAGGACAGGGGTACGCCGGGGAGCTGTTTTTT	TRBV14	TRBD1	few	TRBJ2-2